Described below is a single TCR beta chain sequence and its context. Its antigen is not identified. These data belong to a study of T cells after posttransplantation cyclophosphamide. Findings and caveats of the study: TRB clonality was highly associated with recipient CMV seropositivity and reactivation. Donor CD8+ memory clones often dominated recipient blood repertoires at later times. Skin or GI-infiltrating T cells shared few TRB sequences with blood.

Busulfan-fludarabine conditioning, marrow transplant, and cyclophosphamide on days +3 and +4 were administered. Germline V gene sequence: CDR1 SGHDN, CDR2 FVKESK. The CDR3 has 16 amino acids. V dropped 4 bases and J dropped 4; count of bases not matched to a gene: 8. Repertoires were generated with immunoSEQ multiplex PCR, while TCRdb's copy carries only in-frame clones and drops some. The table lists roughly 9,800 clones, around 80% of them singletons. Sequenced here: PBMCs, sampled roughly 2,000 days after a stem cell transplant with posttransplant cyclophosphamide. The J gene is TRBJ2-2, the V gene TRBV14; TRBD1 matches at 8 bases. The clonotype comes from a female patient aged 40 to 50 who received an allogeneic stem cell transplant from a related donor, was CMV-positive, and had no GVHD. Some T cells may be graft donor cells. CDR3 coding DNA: TGTGCCAGCAGCCCCAACAGGGGGGCGCGCACCGGGGAGCTGTTTTTT. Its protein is CASSPNRGARTGELFF.